These 6 T cell receptor beta chains were sequenced from one sample in a study of PD-1 blockade in mismatch repair-deficient tumors. Using immunoSEQ multiplex PCR, the repertoire was profiled, and TCRdb retains in-frame clones only, with some absent. The repertoire consists of tens of thousands of clones, with more than 75% occurring once and the leading ten covering 4.5% to 7%. Here the sequenced sample was peripheral blood, taken 2 weeks after starting pembrolizumab. The source is an adult with mismatch repair-deficient cancer.

This chain joins TRBV6-6 and TRBJ2-3, with 11 nucleotides matching TRBD2. This CDR3 region has 14 residues. Germline CDR1 and CDR2: MNHNY and SVGAGI (reference sequence). J gave up 4 bases and V 5 bases, and 2 bases lay outside the gene matches. This CDR3 is CASSILAGADTQYF. CDR3 in DNA: TGTGCCAGCAGTATACTAGCGGGAGCAGATACGCAGTATTTT.

The rearrangement links TRBV7-8 to TRBJ2-7; 10 bases agree with TRBD1. V shed 3 bases, J shed 6 bases, and the junction held 11 bases outside the gene matches. Germline CDR1 reads SGHVS; CDR2 reads FQNEAQ. The CDR3 runs 16 residues. CDR3 bases: TGTGCCAGCAGCTTCCCTGGGGGACAGGGGACGGGCGAGCAGTACTTC. It translates to CASSFPGGQGTGEQYF.

Here the CDR3 DNA reads TGCAGCTACTACCGGGACTCAAACACTGAAGCTTTCTTT. The encoded protein is CSYYRDSNTEAFF. The chain uses TRBV29-1 and TRBJ1-1; weak D call: TRBD1 (5 bases). The CDR3 sequence is 13 residues long. Germline V lookup: CDR1 SQVTM, CDR2 ANQGSEA. V lost 8 bases, J lost 2 bases, and 15 bases lay in between. Using reference TRBV29-1 and TRBJ1-1 for the parts outside the CDR3, the full variable domain is SAVISQKPSRDICQRGTSLTIQCQVDSQVTMMFWYRQQPGQSLTLIATANQGSEATYESGFVIDKFPISRPNLTFSTLTVSNMSPEDSSIYLCSYYRDSNTEAFFGQGTRLTVV.

The genes are TRBV9 and TRBJ2-3; tentatively, D is TRBD2 (6 bases). V was trimmed by 0 bases and J by 2 bases, leaving 10 bases between them. Germline V gives CDR1 SGDLS, CDR2 YYNGEE. CDR3 length: 15 residues. Written as DNA, the CDR3 is TGTGCCAGCAGCGTAGGCGGGGTTCACACAGATACGCAGTATTTT. This sequence encodes CASSVGGVHTDTQYF.

The chain carries TRBV6-1 and TRBJ2-5, with no clear D. This CDR3 has 13 residues. Trimming stripped 3 bases from V and 4 bases from J, with 9 bases between. The germline CDR1 and CDR2 sequences are MNHNS and SASEGT. The CDR3 DNA follows: TGTGCCAGCAGTGACTGGTCGGGAGAGACCCAGTACTTC. Translation gives CASSDWSGETQYF.

The rearrangement joins TRBV27 to TRBJ2-6; D unresolved. V dropped 1 base and J dropped 2 bases, with 9 bases sitting between them. CDR1 is MNHEY, CDR2 SMNVEV, per germline (reference sequence). The CDR3 contains 16 residues. The CDR3, as DNA: TGTGCCAGCAGTTTATGGTTGGGGACTGGGGCCAACGTCCTGACTTTC. Protein product: CASSLWLGTGANVLTF.